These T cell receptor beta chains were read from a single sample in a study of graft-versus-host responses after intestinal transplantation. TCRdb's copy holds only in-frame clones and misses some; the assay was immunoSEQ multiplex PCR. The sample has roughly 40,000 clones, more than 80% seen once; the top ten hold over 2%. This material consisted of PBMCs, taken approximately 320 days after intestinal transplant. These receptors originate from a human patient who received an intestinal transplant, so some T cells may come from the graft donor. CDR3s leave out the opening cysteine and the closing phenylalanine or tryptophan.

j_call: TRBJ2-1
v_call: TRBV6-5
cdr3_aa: ATQSGGKQF

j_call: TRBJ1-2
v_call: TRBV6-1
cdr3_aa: ASSGLDRARLYT

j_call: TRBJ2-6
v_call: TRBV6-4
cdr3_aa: ASSGQEPSGANVLT

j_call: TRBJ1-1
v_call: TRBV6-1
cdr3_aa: ASSDSMNTEAF

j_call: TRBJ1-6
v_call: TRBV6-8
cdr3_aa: ASEVVEGYNSPLH

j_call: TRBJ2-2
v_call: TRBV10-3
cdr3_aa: AIRTGANTGELF

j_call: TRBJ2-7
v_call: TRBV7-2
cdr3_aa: ASSLLPLASGIADHEQY

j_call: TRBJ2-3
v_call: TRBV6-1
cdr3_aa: ASSSDDVDTQY

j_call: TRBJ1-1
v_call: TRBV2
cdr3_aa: ASSESRGRTEAF

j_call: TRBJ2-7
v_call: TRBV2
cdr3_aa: ASTRLAGGYEQY

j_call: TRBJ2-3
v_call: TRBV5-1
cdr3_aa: ASRRDRGSTDTQY

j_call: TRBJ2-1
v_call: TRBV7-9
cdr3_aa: ASSLALGLDPYNEQF

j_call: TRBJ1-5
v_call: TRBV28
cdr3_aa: ASSLQVGNPHNQPQH

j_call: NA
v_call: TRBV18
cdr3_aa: ASSPGDRVNEQY

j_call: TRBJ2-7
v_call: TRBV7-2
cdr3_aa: ASSLVSGFPPYEQY

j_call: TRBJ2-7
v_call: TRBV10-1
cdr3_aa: ASSGATSGSQY

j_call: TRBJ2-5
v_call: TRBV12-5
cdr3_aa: ASGLLTARGGETQY

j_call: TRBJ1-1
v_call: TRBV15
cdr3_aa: ATSREDMNTEAF

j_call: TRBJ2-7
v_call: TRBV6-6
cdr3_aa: ASSYSRVAEQY

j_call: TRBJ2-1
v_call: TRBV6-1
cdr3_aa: ASSKTGTGDNEQF

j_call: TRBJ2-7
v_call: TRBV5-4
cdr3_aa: ASSLRLAGGPGYEQY

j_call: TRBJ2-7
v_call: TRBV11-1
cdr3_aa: ASSLGRIPTYEQY

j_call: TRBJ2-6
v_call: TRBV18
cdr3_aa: ASSPGTGWLSGANVLT

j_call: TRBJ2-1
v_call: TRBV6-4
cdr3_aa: ASSVGQGSYNEQF

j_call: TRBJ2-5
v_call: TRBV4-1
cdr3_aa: ASSQELHYQETQY

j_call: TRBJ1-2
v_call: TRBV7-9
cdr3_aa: ASSLALDRMGYT

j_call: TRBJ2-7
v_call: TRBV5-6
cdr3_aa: ASSLTAVDYEQY

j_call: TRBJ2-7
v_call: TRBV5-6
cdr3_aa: ARHGLAPSYEQY

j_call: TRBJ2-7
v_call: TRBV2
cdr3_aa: ASCVNSGGHYEQY

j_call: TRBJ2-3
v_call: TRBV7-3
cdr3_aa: ASSLGVLSVGTDTQY

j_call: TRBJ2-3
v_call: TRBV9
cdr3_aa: ASSADTDTQY

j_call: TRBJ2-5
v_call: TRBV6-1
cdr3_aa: ASSEGRRGETQY

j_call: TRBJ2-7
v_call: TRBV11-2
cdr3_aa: ASSLASGGGRGFFYEQY

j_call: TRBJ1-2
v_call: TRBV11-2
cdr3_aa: ASSSNRGRSYGYT